A single sample gave rise to the 2 T cell receptor beta chains below, sequenced in a study of CD8+CD57+ T cells in acquired aplastic anemia (dated by TCRdb to the late 2010s). TCRdb records Illumina HiSeq 2000 as the sequencer. Profiling of TCR beta VDJ combinations and CDR3 sequences used genomic DNA as the template. TCRdb reran the public reads through fastp at Q25 and MiXCR, keeping productive beta chains. Rows with one shared CDR3 protein collapse into an entry with the most common genes and DNA. The table for this sample lists fewer than 200,000 distinct CDR3 sequences; under 55% of them were counted only once. Around 1.1% of the sample belongs to the ten largest clones. The patients picked for sequencing were ones in whom flow cytometry had shown an expansion of CD8+CD57+ cells. What was sequenced was sorted CD4+, CD8+, or CD8+CD57+ T cells (not recorded which) from PBMCs. Receptor source: a human donor with aplastic anemia.

The CDR3 loop is CASSEATAYEQYF. In nucleotides, the CDR3 is TGCGCCAGCAGTGAGGCGACAGCTTACGAGCAGTACTTC. The rearrangement links TRBV5-1 to TRBJ2-7; D perhaps matches TRBD1 (5 bases). V was shortened by 5 bases and J by 4 bases, with 13 bases between the two germline ends. The CDR3 covers 13 residues. The germline V gene encodes CDR1 SGHRS and CDR2 YFSETQ.

The V gene is TRBV12-3 or TRBV12-4, the J gene TRBJ1-2; 11 bases match TRBD1. CDR3 size: 14 residues. J was trimmed by 4 bases and V by 3 bases; bases with no gene match: 1. CDR3 residues: CASSFGTGGYGYTF. In DNA form, the CDR3 reads TGTGCCAGCAGTTTTGGGACAGGGGGCTATGGCTACACCTTC.